The rows below give T cell receptor beta chains drawn from one sample of a study of response to subunit inactivated influenza vaccine. TCRdb ran MiXCR on the RT-PCR reads and lists one entry per CDR3 protein. Of under 200,000 distinct CDR3 sequences listed, approximately 10% are singletons. This specimen was non-naive T cells sorted from PBMCs, taken 35 to 45 days after vaccination. These receptors originate from a man aged 50-59 years who received an inactivated influenza vaccine. The CDR3 runs from the conserved cysteine through the conserved F or W. The D gene is left open where the match is weak. Clone size, where shown, is once, few, many, or a class for clones that have expanded.

TRBJ2-1 - TRBD2 TRBV20-1 CSARGIESGLASYNEQFF TGCAGTGCTAGAGGCATCGAATCGGGACTAGCGAGCTACAATGAGCAGTTCTTC
TRBJ2-6 few - TRBV9 CASSPGTVNVLTF TGTGCCAGCAGCCCCGGGACCGTTAACGTCCTGACTTTC
TRBJ1-5 - - TRBV20-1 CSARTGSNQPQHF TGCAGTGCTAGGACAGGTAGCAATCAGCCCCAGCATTTT
TRBJ1-2 few TRBD1 TRBV10-3 CAIRSGTDRYGYTF TGTGCCATCAGGTCCGGGACAGACCGCTATGGCTACACCTTC
TRBJ2-1 many TRBD1 TRBV9 CASSPVTGGNEQFF TGTGCCAGCAGCCCCGTGACAGGGGGCAATGAGCAGTTCTTC
TRBJ2-1 few TRBD1 TRBV12-3/TRBV12-4 CASSGGQGWYNEQFF TGTGCCAGCAGTGGGGGACAGGGGTGGTACAATGAGCAGTTCTTC
TRBJ2-2 many TRBD1 TRBV6-2/TRBV6-3 CASSHFPGTGNTGELFF TGTGCCAGCAGTCACTTCCCCGGGACAGGGAACACCGGGGAGCTGTTTTTT
TRBJ2-1 many TRBD1 TRBV28 CASSSGGDRIPPQFF TGTGCCAGCAGTTCCGGAGGGGACAGGATCCCCCCCCAGTTCTTC
TRBJ2-2 - - TRBV12-3/TRBV12-4 CASSLGGPTGELFF TGTGCCAGCAGTTTAGGTGGACCGACCGGGGAGCTGTTTTTT
TRBJ2-3 many - TRBV6-2/TRBV6-3 CASSHRDGRDTQYF TGTGCCAGCAGTCACCGGGACGGTAGAGATACGCAGTATTTT
TRBJ1-1 - TRBD1 TRBV27 CASSFPRGRVMNTEAFF TGTGCCAGCAGTTTCCCCAGGGGGCGAGTGATGAACACTGAAGCTTTCTTT
TRBJ2-1 many - TRBV9 CASSVAGAGGAYNEQFF TGTGCCAGCAGCGTCGCAGGGGCAGGGGGGGCTTACAATGAGCAGTTCTTC
TRBJ1-6 few - TRBV3-1 CASSQRTVGNSPLHF TGTGCCAGCAGCCAAAGGACAGTAGGTAATTCACCCCTCCACTTT
TRBJ2-3 - TRBD1 TRBV20-1 CSAPNPDRGSTDTQYF TGCAGTGCCCCTAACCCTGACAGGGGGAGCACAGATACGCAGTATTTT
TRBJ1-2 many TRBD1 TRBV28 CASSLTGTGRDSF TGTGCCAGCAGCCTTACCGGGACAGGGAGGGATAGCTTC
TRBJ2-7 few - TRBV2 CASSGGGKSGEQYF TGTGCCAGCAGTGGAGGGGGAAAGTCGGGCGAGCAGTACTTC
TRBJ2-5 many TRBD2 TRBV12-3/TRBV12-4 CASSRAGGRETQYF TGTGCCAGCAGTCGAGCGGGGGGGCGTGAGACCCAGTACTTC
TRBJ2-5 many - TRBV7-2 CASSVRPQETQYF TGTGCCAGCAGCGTAAGACCTCAAGAGACCCAGTACTTC
TRBJ2-6 few TRBD1 TRBV7-2 CASSPGGSGANVLTF TGTGCCAGCAGCCCAGGGGGCTCTGGGGCCAACGTCCTGACTTTC
TRBJ1-2 - TRBD1 TRBV3-1 CASSQGQGVGYTF TGTGCCAGCAGCCAAGGACAGGGGGTCGGCTACACCTTC
TRBJ2-5 many TRBD2 TRBV11-1 CASSHSGRAGKTQYF TGTGCCAGCAGCCATAGCGGGAGGGCCGGGAAGACCCAGTACTTC
TRBJ1-1 few - TRBV3-1 CASSHSGGEPAFF TGTGCCAGCAGCCATTCTGGGGGCGAACCCGCTTTCTTT
TRBJ1-5 few TRBD1 TRBV20-1 CSAKTGASGEEPQHF TGCAGTGCCAAGACAGGGGCATCTGGTGAGGAGCCCCAGCATTTT
TRBJ2-7 many - TRBV6-5 CASSYGSGTSSYEQYF TGTGCCAGCAGTTACGGGTCTGGTACCAGCTCCTACGAGCAGTACTTC
TRBJ1-3 - - TRBV12-3/TRBV12-4 CASSPDSSGNTIYF TGTGCCAGCAGCCCCGATAGCTCTGGAAACACCATATATTTT
TRBJ2-1 many TRBD2 TRBV5-1 CASSPPSGSDEQFF TGCGCCAGCAGCCCCCCTAGCGGGAGCGATGAGCAGTTCTTC
TRBJ2-3 - - TRBV2 CASKPFAASTDTQYF TGTGCCAGCAAGCCTTTCGCGGCTAGCACAGATACGCAGTATTTT
TRBJ2-5 - - TRBV20-1 CSADLGETQYF TGCAGTGCGGACCTGGGGGAGACCCAGTACTTC
TRBJ1-4 few - TRBV20-1 CSARASRATNEKLFF TGCAGTGCTAGAGCGTCCCGGGCAACTAATGAAAAACTGTTTTTT
TRBJ2-7 many - TRBV7-2 CASSLQVFDEQYF TGTGCCAGCAGCCTACAGGTTTTCGACGAGCAGTACTTC
TRBJ2-1 many - TRBV11-2 CASSRRLDYNEQFF TGTGCCAGCAGCCGCCGACTAGACTACAATGAGCAGTTCTTC
TRBJ1-6 few TRBD1 TRBV9 CASSESGQGVSPLHF TGTGCCAGCAGCGAATCGGGACAGGGCGTTTCACCCCTCCACTTT
TRBJ1-3 few - TRBV14 CASRRDYTIYF TGTGCCAGCAGACGGGACTACACCATATATTTT
TRBJ1-2 few - TRBV10-3 CAISESVNLANYGYTF TGTGCCATCAGTGAGTCGGTTAATTTAGCTAACTATGGCTACACCTTC
TRBJ1-6 - - TRBV3-1 CASSQDAGSRSPLHF TGTGCCAGCAGCCAAGACGCAGGATCTCGATCACCCCTCCACTTT
TRBJ2-1 few TRBD1 TRBV20-1 CSARVGTDYNEQFF TGCAGTGCTAGAGTCGGGACAGATTACAATGAGCAGTTCTTC
TRBJ2-5 - - TRBV5-6 CASSLEAAIQETQYF TGTGCCAGCAGCTTGGAGGCGGCCATCCAAGAGACCCAGTACTTC
TRBJ2-3 - - TRBV18 CASSPPNTDTQYF TGTGCCAGCTCACCCCCAAACACAGATACGCAGTATTTT
TRBJ2-3 few TRBD1 TRBV7-2 CASSQDRGRDTQYF TGTGCCAGCAGCCAGGACAGGGGGCGAGATACGCAGTATTTT
TRBJ1-2 many - TRBV4-3 CASSPAIVSYGYTF TGCGCCAGCTCTCCAGCAATCGTTTCCTATGGCTACACCTTC
TRBJ2-1 few TRBD1 TRBV7-9 CASSAGTGGYNEQFF TGTGCCAGCAGTGCCGGGACAGGGGGCTACAATGAGCAGTTCTTC
TRBJ1-2 few TRBD1 TRBV4-1 CASSQKGQGGYGYTF TGCGCCAGCAGCCAAAAAGGACAGGGAGGCTATGGCTACACCTTC
TRBJ2-2 - TRBD1 TRBV2 CASIRTGTDTGELFF TGTGCCAGCATTCGGACAGGGACGGACACCGGGGAGCTGTTTTTT
TRBJ2-7 - - TRBV21-1 CASSESWGTGSSYEQYF -
TRBJ1-1 many - TRBV3-1 CASSSGANTEAFF TGTGCCAGCAGTTCCGGGGCGAACACTGAAGCTTTCTTT
TRBJ2-3 - - TRBV25-1 CASSDRELDTDTQYF TGTGCCAGCAGTGACAGGGAGTTAGACACAGATACGCAGTATTTT
TRBJ2-5 - TRBD2 TRBV7-2 CASRPSGRQETQYF TGTGCCAGCAGGCCTAGCGGGAGACAAGAGACCCAGTACTTC
TRBJ2-5 few TRBD2 TRBV10-2 CASKGTSGGETQYF TGCGCCAGCAAAGGGACTAGCGGAGGAGAGACCCAGTACTTC
TRBJ2-5 - - TRBV7-3 CASSLTQGETQYF TGTGCCAGCAGCTTAACTCAGGGAGAGACCCAGTACTTC
TRBJ1-4 - TRBD1 TRBV5-5 CASSLGPVGTGQLFF TGTGCCAGCAGCTTGGGTCCGGTCGGGACAGGGCAACTGTTTTTT
TRBJ2-2 few TRBD1 TRBV10-3 CAISPGQGGVGELFF TGTGCCATCAGTCCCGGACAGGGAGGAGTCGGGGAGCTGTTTTTT
TRBJ1-6 many - TRBV3-1 CASRDRLNSPLHF TGTGCCAGCAGGGACAGACTAAATTCACCCCTCCACTTT
TRBJ2-1 many - TRBV5-1 CASSQGGGGPYNEQFF TGCGCCAGCAGTCAGGGTGGTGGGGGACCCTACAATGAGCAGTTCTTC
TRBJ2-1 many - TRBV2 CASSLPEGGEQFF TGTGCCAGCAGTCTTCCGGAGGGAGGCGAGCAGTTCTTC
TRBJ1-5 many - TRBV6-5 CASSYLDSYNQPQHF TGTGCCAGCAGTTACCTTGACAGCTACAATCAGCCCCAGCATTTT
TRBJ1-1 few - TRBV6-1 CASRRRGGNTEAFF TGTGCCAGCAGGCGACGTGGCGGGAACACTGAAGCTTTCTTT
TRBJ2-1 many TRBD2 TRBV5-1 CASSLELAGGNEQFF TGCGCCAGCAGCTTGGAGCTAGCGGGAGGCAATGAGCAGTTCTTC